One and the same sample provided the 31 T cell receptor beta chains below, sequenced in a study of blood T cell repertoires in COVID-19. Method: immunoSEQ multiplex PCR; TCRdb's copy keeps in-frame clones and lacks some. The sample has 80,000 to 100,000 clones; around 90% are singletons. The specimen sequenced was peripheral blood. These receptors all come from a human donor with COVID-19, enrolled during active disease. The donor label of this sample is uncertain.

CDR3 DNA sequence: TGTGCCACCAGTGATAATTCAGGTTCCGCCTCGGAGCTGTTTTTT. Its protein product is CATSDNSGSASELFF. The chain uses TRBV24-1 and TRBJ2-2, with D uncertain. V lost 3 bases, J lost 10 bases, and 17 bases lay in between. This CDR3 region has 15 residues. Germline values: CDR1 KGHDR, CDR2 SFDVKD.

This chain uses TRBV18 with TRBJ1-3, with 7 bases fitting TRBD1. V shed 3 bases and J 0 bases; nucleotides not matched to a gene: 11. Germline CDR1 reads KGHSH; CDR2 reads LQKENI. The CDR3 runs 18 residues. This chain's CDR3 is CASSPAPGQRSSGNTIYF. CDR3 nucleotides: TGTGCCAGCTCACCGGCTCCGGGACAGCGTTCCTCTGGAAACACCATATATTTT.

This rearrangement joins TRBV5-1 to TRBJ1-3, with D unresolved. Per germline, CDR1 SGHRS and CDR2 YFSETQ. V lost 3 bases and J 0 bases, leaving 13 bases between the germline ends. The CDR3 sequence is 16 residues long. Here the CDR3 DNA reads TGCGCCAGCAGCTACGCTAGACTATCCTCTGGAAACACCATATATTTT. Translated, it gives CASSYARLSSGNTIYF. The full variable domain, completed using reference TRBV5-1 and TRBJ1-3, is KAGVTQTPRYLIKTRGQQVTLSCSPISGHRSVSWYQQTPGQGLQFLFEYFSETQRNKGNFPGRFSGRQFSNSRSEMNVSTLELGDSALYLCASSYARLSSGNTIYFGEGSWLTVV.

DNA of the CDR3: TGCGCCAGCAGAGGCGGGGGGGAGCTGTTTTTT. The encoded protein is CASRGGGELFF. V gene TRBV10-2 combines with J gene TRBJ2-2; a possible D gene is TRBD2 (5 bases). V was pared by 6 bases and J by 8 bases, with 7 bases between. Germline assignment: CDR1 WSHSY and CDR2 SAAADI. This CDR3 has 11 residues.

This clone appeared a single time. The J gene is TRBJ2-3, the V gene TRBV5-1; TRBD2 agrees at 11 bases. In germline, CDR1 is SGHRS, CDR2 YFSETQ. The CDR3 is made up of 14 amino acids. With V trimmed by 1 base and J by 14 bases, 9 bases remained unmatched. CDR3 residues: CASSLSTSGDSRYF. CDR3 in DNA: TGCGCCAGCAGCTTGTCGACTAGCGGGGACTCAAGGTATTTT.

The J gene is TRBJ2-5, the V gene TRBV7-3, with D tentatively TRBD2 (5 bases). The length of the CDR3 is 14 residues. Germline V CDR1 and CDR2: SGHTA, FQGTGA. V was clipped by 2 bases and J by 2 bases, with 9 bases between them. CDR3 sequence: CASSLDGLQETQYF. CDR3 coding DNA: TGTGCCAGCAGCTTAGATGGACTTCAAGAGACCCAGTACTTC. The entire variable domain, with the rest obtained from reference TRBV7-3 and TRBJ2-5, is as follows: GAGVSQTPSNKVTEKGKYVELRCDPISGHTALYWYRQSLGQGPEFLIYFQGTGAADDSGLPNDRFFAVRPEGSVSTLKIQRTERGDSAVYLCASSLDGLQETQYFGPGTRLLVL.

The chain carries TRBV11-2 and TRBJ1-1; no definite D call. V lost 4 bases, J lost 7 bases, and 19 bases lay in between. Germline-derived CDR1 and CDR2 are SGHAT and FQNNGV. The CDR3 runs to 15 residues. The CDR3 sequence is CASSSIWRLEFEAFF. The CDR3 DNA reads TGTGCCAGCAGCTCCATATGGCGGCTGGAGTTTGAAGCTTTCTTT.

The V gene is TRBV5-4, the J gene TRBJ2-5; a weak D match, TRBD1 (6 bases). The CDR3 contains 14 residues. Germline V gene sequence: CDR1 SGHNT, CDR2 YYREEE (reference sequence). V was cut by 2 bases and J by 5 bases, with 13 bases left in between. The CDR3 nucleotides are TGTGCCAGCAGCTTACCAGGGGAGAGTGAGACCCAGTACTTC. As protein: CASSLPGESETQYF.

The chain joins TRBV7-3 to TRBJ2-1, with D possibly being TRBD2 (6 bases). Germline CDR1 reads SGHTA; CDR2 reads FQGTGA. Trimming shortened V by 3 bases and J by 9 bases, and 18 bases separated the two germline ends. The CDR3 is 15 residues long. In DNA, the CDR3 is TGTGCCAGCAGCTTGGGTGGTTCGACGGGACTTGAGCAGTTCTTC. Amino acid sequence: CASSLGGSTGLEQFF.

This clone was observed a single time. The J gene is TRBJ2-5, the V gene TRBV5-4; 10 positions agree with TRBD2. This CDR3 is 15 amino acids long. Germline V lookup: CDR1 SGHNT, CDR2 YYREEE (reference sequence). Trimming cost V 4 bases and J 5 bases; bases outside gene matches: 8. The CDR3 bases are TGTGCCAGCAGCATACAAGCGGGGGGGCCCGAGACCCAGTACTTC. The encoded protein is CASSIQAGGPETQYF.

The chain couples TRBV9 to TRBJ2-1; 8 positions agree with TRBD2. The CDR3 totals 14 residues. V shed 0 bases and J 9 bases; nucleotides not matched to a gene: 5. CDR1 SGDLS and CDR2 YYNGEE come from the germline V gene. The CDR3 region has the DNA TGTGCCAGCAGCGTAGTGGGGACTAGTCTTGAGCAGTTCTTC. It specifies CASSVVGTSLEQFF.

DNA of the CDR3: TGCGCCAGCAGCCAAGGAGGGTGGACAGGGGAATTCAGGGGCTACACCTTC. This gives the protein CASSQGGWTGEFRGYTF. The genes are TRBV4-1 and TRBJ1-2; 9 nucleotides line up with TRBD1. V dropped 1 base and J dropped 8; count of bases not matched to a gene: 14. This CDR3 has 17 residues. Germline CDR1 reads MGHRA; CDR2 reads YSYEKL.

The V call is TRBV19, the J call TRBJ1-4; 8 bases are a match to TRBD1. After removal of 6 bases from V and 8 bases from J, the junction contained 8 bases not matched to a gene. Germline CDR1 reads LNHDA; CDR2 reads SQIVND (reference sequence). The CDR3 consists of 14 residues. The CDR3 sequence is CASSQDRAEEKLFF. CDR3 DNA sequence: TGTGCCAGTAGCCAGGACAGGGCAGAAGAAAAACTGTTTTTT. The whole variable domain, filled in from reference TRBV19 and TRBJ1-4, reads DGGITQSPKYLFRKEGQNVTLSCEQNLNHDAMYWYRQDPGQGLRLIYYSQIVNDFQKGDIAEGYSVSREKKESFPLTVTSAQKNPTAFYLCASSQDRAEEKLFFGSGTQLSVL.

The chain uses TRBV6-5 and TRBJ1-6; D may be TRBD1 (6 bases). Germline assignment: CDR1 MNHEY and CDR2 SVGAGI. This CDR3 spans 13 amino acids. V gave up 5 bases and J gave up 7 bases, with 9 bases separating them. As DNA, the CDR3 is TGTGCCAGCAGTCGGACAGAGAATTCACCCCTCCACTTT. Its protein product is CASSRTENSPLHF.

This clone was seen only once. The V gene is TRBV12-3 or TRBV12-4, the J gene TRBJ1-2; no clear D. V lost 3 bases and J 8 bases, leaving 10 bases between the germline ends. CDR3 length equals 12 residues. The CDR3 protein is CASSFRGGGYTF. The DNA for the CDR3 is TGTGCCAGCAGTTTCCGGGGTGGGGGCTACACCTTC.

V and J are TRBV6-5 and TRBJ1-1, with 7 bases that match TRBD1. CDR1 and CDR2 from the germline V gene are MNHEY and SVGAGI. The CDR3 totals 14 residues. The V segment lost 5 bases and the J segment 2 bases; nucleotides outside the gene matches: 5. The CDR3 spells CASSTGQVNTEAFF. For the CDR3, the DNA is TGTGCCAGCAGTACCGGACAGGTAAACACTGAAGCTTTCTTT.

CDR3 protein: CASSLVAGGNTEAFF. CDR3 nucleotide sequence: TGCGCCAGCAGCTTGGTCGCAGGGGGGAACACTGAAGCTTTCTTT. The chain uses TRBV5-1 and TRBJ1-1; TRBD1 matches 7 bases. Germline loops: CDR1 SGHRS, CDR2 YFSETQ. With V trimmed by 0 bases and J by 1 base, 3 bases remained unmatched. The CDR3 extends over 15 amino acids.

The chain joins TRBV12-5 to TRBJ1-2, with unresolved D. Trimming left V 2 bases short and J 8 bases short, with 12 bases between. The CDR3 is 13 amino acids. The germline CDR1 and CDR2 sequences are LGHNT and FRNRAP. CDR3 sequence: CASGLREQSGYTF. CDR3 in DNA: TGTGCTAGTGGTTTGAGGGAGCAAAGCGGCTACACCTTC.

V is TRBV19 and J is TRBJ2-3; 14 bases fit TRBD2. V was pared by 5 bases and J by 0 bases, with 7 bases of the junction left unmatched. Germline CDR1 and CDR2: LNHDA and SQIVND (reference sequence). CDR3 size: 18 residues. The CDR3 DNA reads as TGTGCCAGTAGTGGGGGACTAGCGGGGGCCCCTAGCACAGATACGCAGTATTTT. It yields the protein CASSGGLAGAPSTDTQYF.

This chain links TRBV4-2 with TRBJ2-7; the D gene is possibly TRBD1 (5 bases). Trimming removed 4 bases from V and 2 bases from J, with 12 bases in between. The germline V gene has CDR1 LGHNA and CDR2 YNFKEQ. The CDR3 extends over 14 amino acids. The CDR3 protein is CASSPSTQAYEQYF. The DNA for the CDR3 is TGTGCCAGCAGCCCCAGCACACAGGCCTACGAGCAGTACTTC.

J is TRBJ2-1 and V is TRBV5-4, with D perhaps TRBD1 (5 bases). The germline gives CDR1 SGHNT, CDR2 YYREEE (reference sequence). Trimming left V 7 bases short and J 7 bases short, with 21 bases between. The CDR3 spans 15 residues. CDR3 protein: CASPPQAPPWNEQFF. CDR3 coding DNA: TGTGCCAGCCCTCCACAGGCTCCTCCGTGGAATGAGCAGTTCTTC.

A single count supports this clone. The chain couples TRBV5-8 to TRBJ1-2; D is perhaps TRBD1 (6 bases). The V gene's germline CDR1 is SGHTS and CDR2 YDEGEE. The CDR3 is 13 amino acids. V was clipped by 3 bases and J by 8 bases, with 14 bases between them. CDR3 protein: CASSSWGQGGYTF. CDR3 nucleotide sequence: TGTGCCAGCAGCTCCTGGGGGCAGGGGGGCTACACCTTC.

This chain uses TRBV3-1 (or the pseudogene TRBV3-2) with TRBJ1-5; TRBD1 matches 8 bases. Per the germline V gene, CDR1 is LGHDT and CDR2 is YNNKEL (reference sequence). V was pared by 4 bases and J by 7 bases, with 6 bases of the junction left unmatched. The CDR3 has 14 residues. CDR3 loop: CASSPRTGQQPQHF. DNA for the CDR3: TGTGCCAGCAGCCCTCGGACAGGGCAACAGCCCCAGCATTTT.

V usage is TRBV27 and J usage is TRBJ1-4; D ambiguous. Per the germline V gene, CDR1 is MNHEY and CDR2 is SMNVEV (reference sequence). This CDR3 spans 15 amino acids. The V and J ends lost 3 bases and 0 bases respectively, with 8 bases between them. CDR3 DNA: TGTGCCAGCAGTTTCACCAGTGCAACTAATGAAAAACTGTTTTTT. It encodes CASSFTSATNEKLFF. The variable domain in full, completed from reference TRBV27 and TRBJ1-4, reads EAQVTQNPRYLITVTGKKLTVTCSQNMNHEYMSWYRQDPGLGLRQIYYSMNVEVTDKGDVPEGYKVSRKEKRNFPLILESPSPNQTSLYFCASSFTSATNEKLFFGSGTQLSVL.

This chain uses TRBV5-1 with TRBJ2-1, with 8 bases identical to TRBD1. The V and J ends lost 3 bases and 5 bases, in that order; junction bases with no gene match: 7. The germline CDR1 and CDR2 sequences are SGHRS and YFSETQ. The length of the CDR3 is 15 residues. The DNA for the CDR3 is TGCGCCAGCAGCTCAACTACAGGGGGACACAATGAGCAGTTCTTC. As protein: CASSSTTGGHNEQFF.

The CDR3 region has the DNA TGTGCCAGCAGTCCCCACACAGATACGCAGTATTTT. Residues: CASSPHTDTQYF. The rearrangement uses TRBV12-3 or TRBV12-4 and TRBJ2-3; no definite D call. The CDR3 consists of 12 residues. Trimming left V 5 bases short and J 2 bases short, with 5 bases between.

The V call is TRBV5-1, the J call TRBJ2-5; no clear D. V gave up 1 base and J gave up 5 bases, with 12 bases separating them. The CDR3 runs to 14 residues. CDR1 and CDR2 from the germline V gene are SGHRS and YFSETQ. This CDR3 is CASSLTIRRETQYF. The DNA for the CDR3 is TGCGCCAGCAGCTTGACTATTAGAAGGGAGACCCAGTACTTC.

The V and J genes are TRBV13 and TRBJ2-5, with 9 bases fitting TRBD1. Per the germline V gene, CDR1 is PRHDT and CDR2 is FYEKMQ (reference sequence). The CDR3 runs 15 residues. Trimming cost V 0 bases and J 5 bases; bases outside gene matches: 4. The CDR3, as DNA: TGTGCCAGCAGCTTAGGACAGGGGGCGCGGGAGACCCAGTACTTC. Translating it yields CASSLGQGARETQYF.

The rearrangement uses TRBV5-4 and TRBJ1-4; 7 positions match TRBD1. The germline CDR1 and CDR2 sequences are SGHNT and YYREEE (reference sequence). CDR3 length: 15 amino acids. J lost 6 bases, V lost 2 bases, and 7 bases had no gene match. The CDR3: CASSFGGRGDEKLFF. CDR3 DNA sequence: TGTGCCAGCAGCTTTGGCGGCAGGGGGGATGAAAAACTGTTTTTT.

The chain is built from TRBV21-1 and TRBJ1-5; the table calls TRBD1, which could not be checked here. TRBV21-1 has pseudogene status. The CDR3 is 15 amino acids. The CDR3 DNA reads as TGTGCCAGCAGCAAAGACAGGCGGCCAGATCAGCCCCAGCATTTT. Amino acid sequence: CASSKDRRPDQPQHF.

This chain links TRBV7-6 with TRBJ1-1, with 8 nucleotides matching TRBD1. Trimming took 1 base from V and 11 from J; bases not matched to a gene: 3. This CDR3 contains 12 residues. CDR1 and CDR2 from the germline V gene are SGHVS and FNYEAQ. CDR3: CASSLGTGQAFF. As DNA, the CDR3 is TGTGCCAGCAGCTTAGGGACAGGGCAGGCTTTCTTT.